The 9 T cell receptor beta chains below were found in one sample sequenced in a study of blood T cell repertoires in COVID-19 (dated by TCRdb to 2020 to 2021). The receptor library was made with the immunoSEQ multiplex PCR assay. This is the immuneACCESS table as TCRdb keeps it, with only in-frame sequences that have V and J called. A part of the clones is gone; compared with another copy, unresolved V genes explain less than half, and the rest is unexplained. The sample records more than 250,000 clones, around 87% of which are singletons. The ten largest make up 3.6% of the sample. The sample consisted of peripheral blood. The receptors derive from a man younger than 30 with active or convalescent COVID-19.

This clone was counted a few times. The chain has TRBV5-1 and TRBJ1-4, with D maybe TRBD1 (6 bases). Trimming took 4 bases from V and 6 from J, leaving 13 bases between them. The CDR3 has 14 residues. Germline CDR1 and CDR2: SGHRS and YFSETQ. The CDR3 coding sequence is TGCGCCAGCAGCACCAGGGGAGCGGATGAAAAACTGTTTTTT. Translation: CASSTRGADEKLFF.

Written as DNA, the CDR3 is TGTGCCAGCTCACCAGAGACAGATAATCAGCCCCAGCATTTT. Translating it yields CASSPETDNQPQHF. V gene TRBV18 combines with J gene TRBJ1-5, with D possibly TRBD1 on 5 matching bases. The CDR3 is made up of 14 amino acids. The germline V gene has CDR1 KGHSH and CDR2 LQKENI. Trimming took 2 bases from V and 4 from J, leaving 9 bases between them.

The chain's CDR3 is CASSLGGTELNEKLFF. The CDR3 DNA reads TGTGCCAGCAGCTTGGGCGGGACAGAGCTCAATGAAAAACTGTTTTTT. V gene TRBV5-6 combines with J gene TRBJ1-4; 7 nucleotides agree with TRBD1. The V and J ends lost 0 bases and 5 bases, in that order; junction bases with no gene match: 7. The CDR3 sequence is 16 residues long. Germline values: CDR1 SGHDT, CDR2 YYEEEE.

The chain combines TRBV4-1 with TRBJ2-4; 8 bases fit TRBD2. Germline V gene sequence: CDR1 MGHRA, CDR2 YSYEKL. The CDR3 totals 15 residues. The J segment lost 0 bases and the V segment lost 4 bases, leaving 2 bases of the junction unmatched. CDR3 in amino acids: CASSLLAVAKNIQYF. The CDR3 coding sequence is TGCGCCAGCAGCCTACTAGCGGTAGCCAAAAACATTCAGTACTTC.

V gene TRBV5-6 combines with J gene TRBJ1-4; 9 bases match TRBD1. The length of the CDR3 is 16 residues. Germline values: CDR1 SGHDT, CDR2 YYEEEE. V lost 0 bases to trimming and J lost 7 bases; unmatched junction nucleotides: 7. The CDR3: CASSLGTGVVREKLFF. The CDR3 bases are TGTGCCAGCAGCTTGGGGACAGGGGTCGTGCGTGAAAAACTGTTTTTT.

By share of the sample, this clone is medium-sized. The chain is built from TRBV19 and TRBJ2-1; D might be TRBD2 (5 bases). Trimming took 7 bases from V and 2 from J, leaving 9 bases between them. Germline lookup yields CDR1 LNHDA and CDR2 SQIVND (reference sequence). CDR3 length: 13 residues. CDR3 coding DNA: TGTGCCAGTACTACCGGGGCCTACAATGAGCAGTTCTTC. Protein: CASTTGAYNEQFF.

V and J are TRBV27 and TRBJ1-1; D perhaps matches TRBD1 (6 bases). Per the germline V gene, CDR1 is MNHEY and CDR2 is SMNVEV (reference sequence). This CDR3 is 14 amino acids long. V shed 2 bases and J shed 1 base, with 8 bases lying between them. CDR3 bases: TGTGCCAGCAGTTTAACAGGGTGGAACACTGAAGCTTTCTTT. This encodes CASSLTGWNTEAFF.

CDR3 amino acids: CASSPFGSSYEQYF. DNA of the CDR3: TGTGCCAGCAGCCCGTTCGGGAGCTCCTACGAGCAGTACTTC. The J gene is TRBJ2-7, the V gene TRBV6-2 or TRBV6-3, with D maybe TRBD2 (6 bases). The length of the CDR3 is 14 residues. With 6 bases removed from V and 0 bases from J, the gap between germline ends came to 12 bases. Germline V gives CDR1 MNHEY, CDR2 SVGEGT.

The V gene is TRBV4-2, the J gene TRBJ1-2; D is uncertain. Per germline, CDR1 LGHNA and CDR2 YNFKEQ. Trimming removed 1 base at V and 8 bases at J, with 14 bases between. The CDR3 consists of 14 residues. CDR3 in amino acids: CASSQVTAVKGYTF. CDR3 sequence (DNA): TGTGCCAGCAGCCAAGTCACAGCCGTGAAGGGCTACACCTTC.